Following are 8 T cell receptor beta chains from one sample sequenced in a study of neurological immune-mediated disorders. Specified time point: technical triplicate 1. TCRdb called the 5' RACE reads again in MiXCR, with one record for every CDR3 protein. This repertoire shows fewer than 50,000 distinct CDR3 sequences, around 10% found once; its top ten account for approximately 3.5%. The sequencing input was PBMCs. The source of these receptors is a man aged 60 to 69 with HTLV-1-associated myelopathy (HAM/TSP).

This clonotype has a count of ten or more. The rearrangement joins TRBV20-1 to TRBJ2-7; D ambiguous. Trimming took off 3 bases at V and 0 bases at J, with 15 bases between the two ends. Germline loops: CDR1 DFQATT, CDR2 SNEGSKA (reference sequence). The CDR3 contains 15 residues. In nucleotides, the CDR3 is TGCAGTGCTAGCGGTTACGGATCAAGCTCCTACGAGCAGTACTTC. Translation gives CSASGYGSSSYEQYF.

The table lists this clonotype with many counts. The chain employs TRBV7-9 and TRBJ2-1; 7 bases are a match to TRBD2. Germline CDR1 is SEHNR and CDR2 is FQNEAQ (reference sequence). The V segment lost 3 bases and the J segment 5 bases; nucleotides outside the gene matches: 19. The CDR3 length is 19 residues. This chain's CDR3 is CASSLSLGGRALWNNEQFF. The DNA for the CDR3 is TGTGCCAGCAGCTTGAGTTTAGGAGGGAGGGCCCTTTGGAACAATGAGCAGTTCTTC.

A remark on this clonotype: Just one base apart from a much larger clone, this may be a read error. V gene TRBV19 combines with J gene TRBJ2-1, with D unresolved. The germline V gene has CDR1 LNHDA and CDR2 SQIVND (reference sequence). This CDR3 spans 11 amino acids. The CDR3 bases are TGTGTCAGTAGTATGGGTAATGAGCAGTTCTTC. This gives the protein CVSSMGNEQFF.

The CDR3 nucleotides read TGCGCCAGCAGCCGGACGGGACCGGGTGATTCACCCCTCCACTTT. It encodes CASSRTGPGDSPLHF. The chain uses TRBV4-1 and TRBJ1-6, with a weak D call TRBD1 (5 bases). Germline values: CDR1 MGHRA, CDR2 YSYEKL. This CDR3 contains 15 residues. V lost 4 bases and J lost 8, with 15 bases in between.

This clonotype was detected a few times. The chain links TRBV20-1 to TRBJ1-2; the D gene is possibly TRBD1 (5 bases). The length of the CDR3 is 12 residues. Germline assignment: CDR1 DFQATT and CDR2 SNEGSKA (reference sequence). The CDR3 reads CSLTDINYGYTF. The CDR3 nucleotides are TGCAGCCTGACAGATATTAACTATGGCTACACCTTC.

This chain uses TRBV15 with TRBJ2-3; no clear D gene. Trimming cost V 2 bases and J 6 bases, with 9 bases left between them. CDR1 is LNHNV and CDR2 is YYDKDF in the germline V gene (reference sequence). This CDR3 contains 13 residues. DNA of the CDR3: TGTGCCACCAGCAGAAACCGCTGGGATACGCAGTATTTT. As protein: CATSRNRWDTQYF.

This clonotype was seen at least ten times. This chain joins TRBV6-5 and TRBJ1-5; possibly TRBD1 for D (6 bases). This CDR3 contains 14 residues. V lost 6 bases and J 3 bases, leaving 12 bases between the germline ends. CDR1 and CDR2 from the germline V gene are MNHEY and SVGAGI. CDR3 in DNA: TGTGCCAGCAGAAAAGACAGGCTCAATCAGCCCCAGCATTTT. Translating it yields CASRKDRLNQPQHF.

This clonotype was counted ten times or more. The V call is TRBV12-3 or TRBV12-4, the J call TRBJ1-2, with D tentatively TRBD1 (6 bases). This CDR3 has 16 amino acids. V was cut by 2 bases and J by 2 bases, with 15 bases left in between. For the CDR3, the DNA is TGTGCCAGCAGTTTAAGTCCTGGGGGCGCGAACTATGGCTACACCTTC. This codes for CASSLSPGGANYGYTF.